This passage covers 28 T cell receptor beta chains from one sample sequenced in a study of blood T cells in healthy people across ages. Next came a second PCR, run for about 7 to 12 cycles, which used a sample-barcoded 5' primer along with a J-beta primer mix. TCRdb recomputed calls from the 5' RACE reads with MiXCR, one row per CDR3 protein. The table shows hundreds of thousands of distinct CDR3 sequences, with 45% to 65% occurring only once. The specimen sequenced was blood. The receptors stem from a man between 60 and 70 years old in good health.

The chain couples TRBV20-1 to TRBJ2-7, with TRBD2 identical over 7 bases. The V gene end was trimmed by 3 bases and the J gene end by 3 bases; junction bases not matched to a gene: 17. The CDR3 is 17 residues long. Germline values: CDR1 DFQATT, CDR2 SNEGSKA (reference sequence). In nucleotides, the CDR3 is TGCAGTGCTAGTACGACTCGGCTAGGCGGGGGTGGCTACGAGCAGTACTTC. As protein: CSASTTRLGGGGYEQYF.

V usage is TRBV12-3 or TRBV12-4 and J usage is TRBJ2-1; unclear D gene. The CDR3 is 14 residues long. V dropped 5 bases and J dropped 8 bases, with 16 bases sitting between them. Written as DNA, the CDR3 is TGTGCCAGCAGTGTAGAGGTGGGGTGGGATGAGCAGTTCTTC. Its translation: CASSVEVGWDEQFF.

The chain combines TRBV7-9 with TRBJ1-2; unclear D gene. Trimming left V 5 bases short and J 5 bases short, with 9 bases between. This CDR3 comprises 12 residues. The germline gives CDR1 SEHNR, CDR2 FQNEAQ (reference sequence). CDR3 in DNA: TGTGCCAGCAGCGAGGACCTTTATGGCTACACCTTC. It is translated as CASSEDLYGYTF.

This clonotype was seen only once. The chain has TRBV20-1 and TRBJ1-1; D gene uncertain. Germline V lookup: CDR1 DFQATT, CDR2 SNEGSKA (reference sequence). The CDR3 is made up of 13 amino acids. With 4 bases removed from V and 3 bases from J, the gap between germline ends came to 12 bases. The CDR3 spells CSATSPTDTEAFF. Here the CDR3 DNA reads TGCAGTGCTACCTCCCCAACGGACACTGAAGCTTTCTTT.

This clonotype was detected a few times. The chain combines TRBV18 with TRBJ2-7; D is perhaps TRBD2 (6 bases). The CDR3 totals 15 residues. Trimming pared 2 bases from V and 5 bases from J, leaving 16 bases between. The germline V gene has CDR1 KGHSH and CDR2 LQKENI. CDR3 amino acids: CASSPRGPGGHEQYF. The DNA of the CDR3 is TGTGCCAGCTCACCAAGGGGACCCGGGGGACACGAGCAGTACTTC.

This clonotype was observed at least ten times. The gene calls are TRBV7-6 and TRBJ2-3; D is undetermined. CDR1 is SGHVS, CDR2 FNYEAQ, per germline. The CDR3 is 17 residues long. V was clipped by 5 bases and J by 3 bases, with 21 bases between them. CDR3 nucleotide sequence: TGTGCCAGCAGCCCACTCAACGCGGCAGGTGGGACAGATACGCAGTATTTT. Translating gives CASSPLNAAGGTDTQYF.

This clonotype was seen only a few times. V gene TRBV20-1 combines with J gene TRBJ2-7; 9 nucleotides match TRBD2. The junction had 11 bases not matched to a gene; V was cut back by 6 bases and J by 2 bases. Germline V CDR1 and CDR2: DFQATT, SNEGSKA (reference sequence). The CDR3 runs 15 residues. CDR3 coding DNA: TGCAGTGCCTTGTGTAATAGCGGGGGCCCCTACGAGCAGTACTTC. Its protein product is CSALCNSGGPYEQYF.

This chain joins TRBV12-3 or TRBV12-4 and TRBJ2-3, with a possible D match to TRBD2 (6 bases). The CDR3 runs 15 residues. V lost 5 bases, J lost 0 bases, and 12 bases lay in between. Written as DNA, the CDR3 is TGTGCCAGCAGTGCGGAGGGGCTCAGCACAGATACGCAGTATTTT. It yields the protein CASSAEGLSTDTQYF.

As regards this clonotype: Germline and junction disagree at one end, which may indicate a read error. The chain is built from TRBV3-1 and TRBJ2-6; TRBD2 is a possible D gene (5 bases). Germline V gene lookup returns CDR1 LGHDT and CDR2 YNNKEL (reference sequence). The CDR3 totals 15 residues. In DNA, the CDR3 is TGTACCAGCAGCAAACGGGGCTCTGGGGCCAACGTCCTGACTTTC. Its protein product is CTSSKRGSGANVLTF.

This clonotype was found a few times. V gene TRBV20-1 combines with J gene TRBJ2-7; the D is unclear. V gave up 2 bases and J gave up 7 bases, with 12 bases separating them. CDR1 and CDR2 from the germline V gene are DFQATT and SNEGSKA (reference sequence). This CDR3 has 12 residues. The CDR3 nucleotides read TGCAGTGCTAGACCGCTGTCGGCGGAGCAGTACTTC. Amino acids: CSARPLSAEQYF.

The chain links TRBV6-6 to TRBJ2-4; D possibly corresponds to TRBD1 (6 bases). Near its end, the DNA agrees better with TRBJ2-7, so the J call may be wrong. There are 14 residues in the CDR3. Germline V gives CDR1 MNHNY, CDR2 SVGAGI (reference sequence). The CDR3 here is CASSRATGQNEQYF. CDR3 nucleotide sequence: TGTGCCAGCAGTCGGGCGACGGGACAAAACGAGCAGTACTTC.

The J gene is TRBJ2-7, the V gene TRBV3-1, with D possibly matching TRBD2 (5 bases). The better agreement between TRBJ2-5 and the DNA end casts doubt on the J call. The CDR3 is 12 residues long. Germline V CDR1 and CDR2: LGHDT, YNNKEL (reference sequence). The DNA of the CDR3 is TGTGCCAGCACCCTGCAAAGCGGGACCCAGTACTTC. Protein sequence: CASTLQSGTQYF.

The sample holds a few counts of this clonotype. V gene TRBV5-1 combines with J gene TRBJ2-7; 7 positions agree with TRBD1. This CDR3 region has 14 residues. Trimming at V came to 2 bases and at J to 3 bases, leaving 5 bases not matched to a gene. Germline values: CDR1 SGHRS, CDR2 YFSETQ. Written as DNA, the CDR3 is TGCGCCAGCAGCTTCCGGGACAGCTTCTACGAGCAGTACTTC. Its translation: CASSFRDSFYEQYF.

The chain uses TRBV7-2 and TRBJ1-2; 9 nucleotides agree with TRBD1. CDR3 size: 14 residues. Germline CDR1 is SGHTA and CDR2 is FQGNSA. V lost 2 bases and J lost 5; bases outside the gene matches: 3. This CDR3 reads CASSLRTGEYGYTF. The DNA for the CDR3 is TGTGCCAGCAGCTTACGGACAGGGGAATATGGCTACACCTTC.

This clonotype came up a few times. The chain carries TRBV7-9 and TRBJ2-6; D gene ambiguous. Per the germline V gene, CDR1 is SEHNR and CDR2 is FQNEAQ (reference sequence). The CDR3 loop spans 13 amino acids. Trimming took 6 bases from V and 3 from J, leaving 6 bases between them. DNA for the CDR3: TGTGCCAGCAGTTTATATGGGGCCAACGTCCTGACTTTC. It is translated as CASSLYGANVLTF.

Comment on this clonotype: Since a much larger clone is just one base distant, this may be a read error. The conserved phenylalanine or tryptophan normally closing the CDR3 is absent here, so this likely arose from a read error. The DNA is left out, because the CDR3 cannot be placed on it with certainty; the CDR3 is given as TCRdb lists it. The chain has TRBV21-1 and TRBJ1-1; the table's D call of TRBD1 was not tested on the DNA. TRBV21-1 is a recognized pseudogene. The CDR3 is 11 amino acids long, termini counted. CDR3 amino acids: CASSFRDNAFL.

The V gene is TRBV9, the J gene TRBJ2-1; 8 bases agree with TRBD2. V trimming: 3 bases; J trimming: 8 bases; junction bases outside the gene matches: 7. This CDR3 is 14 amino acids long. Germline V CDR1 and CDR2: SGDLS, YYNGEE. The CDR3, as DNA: TGTGCCAGCAGCGGGGGAACTAGCGGCTATGAGCAGTTCTTC. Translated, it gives CASSGGTSGYEQFF.

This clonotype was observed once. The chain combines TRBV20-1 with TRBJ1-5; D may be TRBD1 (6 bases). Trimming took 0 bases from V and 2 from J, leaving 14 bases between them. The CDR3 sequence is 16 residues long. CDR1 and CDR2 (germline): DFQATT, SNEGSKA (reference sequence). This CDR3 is CSARDEGGVGNQPQHF. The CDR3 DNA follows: TGCAGTGCTAGAGACGAAGGGGGAGTGGGCAATCAGCCCCAGCATTTT.

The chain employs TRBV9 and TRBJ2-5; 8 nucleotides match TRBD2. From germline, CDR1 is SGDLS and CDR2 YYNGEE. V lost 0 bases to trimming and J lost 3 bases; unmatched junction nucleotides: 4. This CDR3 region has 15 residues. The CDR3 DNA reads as TGTGCCAGCAGCGTAGACGACGGGGGGGAAGAGACCCAGTACTTC. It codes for CASSVDDGGEETQYF.

As DNA, the CDR3 is TGTGCCAGCAGCCGTTCCCGGGGGGCAGGCGAGCAGTACTTC. Amino acid sequence: CASSRSRGAGEQYF. The chain recombines TRBV3-1 with TRBJ2-5, with a possible D match to TRBD2 (7 bases). The DNA matches TRBJ2-7 better at its end, which makes the J call doubtful. Germline-derived CDR1 and CDR2 are LGHDT and YNNKEL (reference sequence). This CDR3 region has 14 residues.

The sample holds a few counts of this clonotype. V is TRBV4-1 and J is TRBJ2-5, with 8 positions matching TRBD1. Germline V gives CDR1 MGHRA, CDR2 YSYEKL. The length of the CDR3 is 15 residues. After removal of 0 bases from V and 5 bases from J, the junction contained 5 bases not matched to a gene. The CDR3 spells CASSQEQGVGETQYF. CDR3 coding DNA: TGCGCCAGCAGCCAAGAACAGGGGGTTGGCGAGACCCAGTACTTC.

The CDR3 protein is CASSFNRGSQETQYF. CDR3 nucleotides: TGTGCCAGCAGTTTCAACAGGGGGTCCCAAGAGACCCAGTACTTC. The chain links TRBV12-3 or TRBV12-4 to TRBJ2-5, with TRBD1 matching 8 bases. The CDR3 totals 15 residues. V lost 3 bases and J lost 1; bases outside the gene matches: 4.

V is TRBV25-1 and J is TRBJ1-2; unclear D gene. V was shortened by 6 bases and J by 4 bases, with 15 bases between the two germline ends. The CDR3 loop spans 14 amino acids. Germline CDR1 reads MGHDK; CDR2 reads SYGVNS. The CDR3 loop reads CASSEQYEGYGYTF. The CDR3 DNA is TGTGCCAGCAGCGAACAGTACGAAGGCTATGGCTACACCTTC.

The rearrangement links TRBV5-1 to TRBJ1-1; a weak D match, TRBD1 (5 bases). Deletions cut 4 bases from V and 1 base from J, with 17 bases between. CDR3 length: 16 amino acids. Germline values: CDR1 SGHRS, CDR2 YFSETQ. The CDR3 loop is CASSPRFPTENTEAFF. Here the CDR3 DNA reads TGCGCCAGCAGCCCCCGGTTCCCGACAGAGAACACTGAAGCTTTCTTT.

The CDR3 protein is CSASRGFDTGELFF. CDR3 nucleotides: TGCAGTGCTAGCAGGGGCTTTGACACCGGGGAGCTGTTTTTT. The V and J genes are TRBV20-1 and TRBJ2-2, with D perhaps matching TRBD1 (6 bases). V was clipped by 3 bases and J by 3 bases, with 11 bases between them. Germline V lookup: CDR1 DFQATT, CDR2 SNEGSKA (reference sequence). CDR3 length equals 14 residues.

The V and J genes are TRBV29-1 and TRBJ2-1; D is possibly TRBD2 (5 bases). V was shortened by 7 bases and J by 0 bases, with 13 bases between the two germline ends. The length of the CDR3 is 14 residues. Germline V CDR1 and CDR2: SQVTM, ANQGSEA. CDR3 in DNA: TGCAGCGGCAGCACTAGGAGCTCCTACAATGAGCAGTTCTTC. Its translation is CSGSTRSSYNEQFF.

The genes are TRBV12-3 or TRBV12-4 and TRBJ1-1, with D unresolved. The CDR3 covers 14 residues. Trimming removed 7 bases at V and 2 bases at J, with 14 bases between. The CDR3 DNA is TGTGCCAGCATCCTAAGCCGGTTAAACACTGAAGCTTTCTTT. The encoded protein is CASILSRLNTEAFF.

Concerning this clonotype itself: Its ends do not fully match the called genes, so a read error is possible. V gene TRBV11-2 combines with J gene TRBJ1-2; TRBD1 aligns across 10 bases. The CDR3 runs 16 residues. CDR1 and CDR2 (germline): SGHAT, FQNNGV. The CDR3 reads CASSLPGTGANYGHTF. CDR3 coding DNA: TGTGCCAGCAGCTTACCTGGGACAGGGGCGAACTATGGCCACACCTTC.